Each of the 32 T cell receptor beta chains below was sequenced from the same sample in a study of blood T cells in healthy people across ages. With a J-beta primer mix and a sample-barcoded 5' primer, a second PCR ran 7 to 11 cycles. Via MiXCR, TCRdb re-called the 5' RACE reads, giving one row per CDR3 protein. The table shows 700,000 to 850,000 distinct CDR3 sequences, with roughly 34% occurring only once. Sequenced sample: blood. The source is a man between 18 and 35 years old in good health.

The chain links TRBV4-3 to TRBJ2-4, with D hard to call. The tail of the sequence fits TRBJ2-7 better, so the J call may be wrong. The CDR3 totals 15 residues. The V gene's germline CDR1 is LGHNA and CDR2 YSLEER. Here the CDR3 DNA reads TGCGCCAGCAGCCAAGATTCCCAGGCCGCCTACGAGCAGTACTTC. Translated, it gives CASSQDSQAAYEQYF.

Concerning this clonotype: One end of the junction fails to match germline, which may point to a read error. The chain carries TRBV2 and TRBJ1-5, with D uncertain. The CDR3 has 13 amino acids. CDR1 is SNHLY and CDR2 is FYNNEI in the germline V gene. This chain's CDR3 is CASNPDYNRPQHF. The DNA of the CDR3 is TGTGCCAGCAATCCCGACTACAATCGGCCCCAGCATTTT.

There are many counts of this clonotype. The chain's CDR3 is CASSEWDVLTF. The DNA for the CDR3 is TGTGCCAGCAGTGAATGGGACGTCCTGACTTTC. The chain combines TRBV2 with TRBJ2-6, with D uncertain. Trimming shortened V by 2 bases and J by 11 bases, and 4 bases separated the two germline ends. CDR1 is SNHLY, CDR2 FYNNEI, per germline. The CDR3 contains 11 residues.

This clonotype appeared a few times. The rearrangement uses TRBV11-2 and TRBJ1-1, with D possibly TRBD1 on 5 matching bases. The CDR3 length is 14 residues. Germline CDR1 and CDR2: SGHAT and FQNNGV. The germline V and J ends were trimmed by 8 bases and 5 bases, with 18 bases remaining between them. CDR3 sequence reads: CASARWVEGTEAFF. The CDR3 DNA follows: TGTGCCAGCGCTCGGTGGGTGGAGGGGACTGAAGCTTTCTTT.

The chain links TRBV4-2 to TRBJ1-1, with D maybe TRBD1 (5 bases). The V end was cut by 0 bases, the J end by 2 bases, with 13 bases between. CDR1 and CDR2 from the germline V gene are LGHNA and YNFKEQ. This CDR3 is 16 amino acids long. CDR3 sequence (DNA): TGTGCCAGCAGCCAAGAGAGGGGCAGCTTAAACACTGAAGCTTTCTTT. This sequence encodes CASSQERGSLNTEAFF.

This clonotype appeared a few times. The rearrangement uses TRBV13 and TRBJ1-5, with 8 bases fitting TRBD1. CDR3 size: 15 residues. Per the germline V gene, CDR1 is PRHDT and CDR2 is FYEKMQ (reference sequence). Germline trimming cut 0 bases from V and 4 bases from J; bases unmatched to any gene: 2. CDR3 in DNA: TGTGCCAGCAGCTTAGGGGACAGGGCTAATCAGCCCCAGCATTTT. It yields the protein CASSLGDRANQPQHF.

V and J are TRBV12-3 or TRBV12-4 and TRBJ1-6; 7 bases map to TRBD1. V shed 6 bases and J 0 bases; nucleotides not matched to a gene: 8. The CDR3 covers 17 residues. Here the CDR3 DNA reads TGTGCCAGCAGGGGGGACAGCAGGAGCTCCTATAATTCACCCCTCCACTTT. Its translation: CASRGDSRSSYNSPLHF.

This clonotype has a single count. A much larger clone differs from this one at a single base, so this may be a read error. This chain's CDR3 is CASSETGGSSPLHF. In DNA form, the CDR3 reads TGTGCCAGCAGTGAAACAGGGGGCAGTTCACCCCTCCACTTT. The chain recombines TRBV12-3 or TRBV12-4 with TRBJ1-6, with 9 bases lining up with TRBD1. V gave up 5 bases and J gave up 9 bases; unmatched junction bases: 5. CDR3 length equals 14 residues.

V is TRBV20-1 and J is TRBJ2-1; the D gene is possibly TRBD2 (5 bases). Germline CDR1 and CDR2: DFQATT and SNEGSKA (reference sequence). Trimming stripped 0 bases from V and 2 bases from J, with 14 bases between. This CDR3 comprises 16 residues. CDR3 in amino acids: CSARDSRGAPYNEQFF. The CDR3 DNA is TGCAGTGCTAGAGATAGTCGGGGAGCCCCCTACAATGAGCAGTTCTTC.

This clonotype came up a few times. This chain uses TRBV7-8 with TRBJ1-1; D is uncertain. Trimming stripped 1 base from V and 8 bases from J, with 14 bases between. Per germline, CDR1 SGHVS and CDR2 FQNEAQ. This CDR3 is built from 14 residues. In nucleotides, the CDR3 is TGTGCCAGCAGCTTAGACCCTGTCGCATACGAAGCTTTCTTT. This codes for CASSLDPVAYEAFF. The full variable domain, in which reference TRBV7-8 and TRBJ1-1 provide the parts outside the CDR3, is GAGVSQSPRYKVAKRGQDVALRCDPISGHVSLFWYQQALGQGPEFLTYFQNEAQLDKSGLPSDRFFAERPEGSVSTLKIQRTQQEDSAVYLCASSLDPVAYEAFFGQGTRLTVV.

There are many counts of this clonotype. The chain recombines TRBV7-2 with TRBJ1-4; D is undetermined. V lost 4 bases to trimming and J lost 8 bases, with 11 bases between them. The germline V gene encodes CDR1 SGHTA and CDR2 FQGNSA. This CDR3 has 13 amino acids. The CDR3 loop reads CASSSPRLEKLFF. In DNA, the CDR3 is TGTGCCAGCAGCTCCCCAAGACTGGAAAAACTGTTTTTT.

The rearrangement links TRBV27 to TRBJ1-2; a possible D gene is TRBD1 (6 bases). V was clipped by 6 bases and J by 1 base, with 12 bases between them. Germline assignment: CDR1 MNHEY and CDR2 SMNVEV (reference sequence). This CDR3 comprises 14 residues. CDR3 in amino acids: CASSLRGNNYGYTF. CDR3 coding DNA: TGTGCCAGCAGCCTCAGGGGAAATAACTATGGCTACACCTTC.

This clonotype occurred once. The CDR3, as DNA: TGTGCCAGCAGCTTAGCGGGGGTCGCCAATGAGCAGTTCTTC. It is translated as CASSLAGVANEQFF. The chain combines TRBV7-3 with TRBJ2-1, with 7 bases lining up with TRBD2. The CDR3 spans 14 residues. Germline trimming cut 2 bases from V and 6 bases from J; bases unmatched to any gene: 4. The germline V gene encodes CDR1 SGHTA and CDR2 FQGTGA.

The chain has TRBV4-1 and TRBJ2-5, with 7 bases lining up with TRBD2. The CDR3 extends over 15 amino acids. CDR1 is MGHRA and CDR2 is YSYEKL in the germline V gene. After removal of 2 bases from V and 3 bases from J, the junction contained 6 bases not matched to a gene. In nucleotides, the CDR3 is TGCGCCAGCAGCCAAAAAGCGGGGTTGGAAGAGACCCAGTACTTC. Amino acids: CASSQKAGLEETQYF.

This clonotype was detected ten times or more. The rearrangement joins TRBV11-2 to TRBJ2-5; TRBD2 might be the D (6 bases). The CDR3 runs to 13 residues. With 2 bases removed from V and 4 bases from J, the gap between germline ends came to 8 bases. Germline V gene lookup returns CDR1 SGHAT and CDR2 FQNNGV. The CDR3 DNA reads as TGTGCCAGCAGCTTATGGCGGGGAGAGACCCAGTACTTC. This codes for CASSLWRGETQYF.

The chain couples TRBV5-1 to TRBJ2-2; D assignment may be TRBD1 or TRBD2 (5 bases each). The ends were cut back, 2 bases at V and 2 bases at J, with 13 bases in the middle. The CDR3 consists of 16 residues. Germline loops: CDR1 SGHRS, CDR2 YFSETQ. The DNA for the CDR3 is TGCGCCAGCAGCTTCACCGGGACCTTTAACACCGGGGAGCTGTTTTTT. Protein: CASSFTGTFNTGELFF.

The table lists this clonotype with a few counts. One end of the junction is discordant with germline, which a read error may explain. The chain couples TRBV2 to TRBJ1-5; D is perhaps TRBD1 (5 bases). This CDR3 is 15 amino acids long. Germline V lookup: CDR1 SNHLY, CDR2 FYNNEI. DNA of the CDR3: TGTGCCAGCAGCGAAGACAGATTTAGCAATCAGCCCCAGCATTTT. Translation: CASSEDRFSNQPQHF.

V and J are TRBV30 and TRBJ2-7; D is possibly TRBD2 (5 bases). Germline CDR1 is GTSNPN and CDR2 is SVGIG (reference sequence). This CDR3 spans 14 amino acids. V lost 0 bases and J 2 bases, leaving 11 bases between the germline ends. The CDR3 reads CAWSVGSRAYEQYF. In DNA form, the CDR3 reads TGTGCCTGGAGTGTAGGGTCGCGGGCCTACGAGCAGTACTTC.

The chain has TRBV5-5 and TRBJ2-5; 11 nucleotides agree with TRBD2. Germline trimming cut 3 bases from V and 5 bases from J; bases unmatched to any gene: 9. The germline CDR1 and CDR2 sequences are SGHKS and YYEKEE (reference sequence). This CDR3 region has 16 residues. CDR3 DNA sequence: TGTGCCAGCAGCTCCCGACTAGCGGGGCGTCATGAGACCCAGTACTTC. As protein: CASSSRLAGRHETQYF.

This clonotype showed up just a few times. V and J are TRBV25-1 and TRBJ1-2; a possible D gene is TRBD1 (5 bases). The CDR3 is 17 residues long. CDR1 MGHDK and CDR2 SYGVNS come from the germline V gene. Deletions cut 1 base from V and 5 bases from J, with 20 bases between. CDR3 in DNA: TGTGCCAGCAGTGAATCCCCGGGACCGAAGGGCCTTTATGGCTACACCTTC. Residues: CASSESPGPKGLYGYTF.

This chain uses TRBV20-1 with TRBJ2-1; D ambiguous. Germline V gives CDR1 DFQATT, CDR2 SNEGSKA (reference sequence). The V gene lost 6 bases and the J gene lost 4 bases, with 16 bases spanning the gap. The CDR3 runs 14 residues. CDR3 sequence reads: CSASDVRRYNEQFF. In nucleotides, the CDR3 is TGCAGTGCCTCCGACGTCAGGAGATACAATGAGCAGTTCTTC.

This clonotype turned up a few times. V usage is TRBV2 and J usage is TRBJ2-5; D is unresolved. Germline lookup yields CDR1 SNHLY and CDR2 FYNNEI. V dropped 0 bases and J dropped 4 bases, with 12 bases sitting between them. The CDR3 covers 15 residues. As DNA, the CDR3 is TGTGCCAGCAGTGAAGCAATCGGCAGAGGAGAGACCCAGTACTTC. Amino acid sequence: CASSEAIGRGETQYF.

A few counts support this clonotype. The chain employs TRBV4-1 and TRBJ2-5; possible D gene TRBD2, 5 bases. V dropped 4 bases and J dropped 2 bases, with 11 bases sitting between them. This CDR3 contains 14 residues. Germline lookup yields CDR1 MGHRA and CDR2 YSYEKL. The CDR3 DNA reads TGCGCCAGCAGCCCGGGAAAAAGTCAAGAGACCCAGTACTTC. This sequence encodes CASSPGKSQETQYF.

The gene calls are TRBV4-3 and TRBJ1-5, with 10 positions matching TRBD1. There are 17 residues in the CDR3. The germline gives CDR1 LGHNA, CDR2 YSLEER. With V trimmed by 2 bases and J by 3 bases, 7 bases remained unmatched. CDR3 residues: CASSQFKGQGVNQPQHF. CDR3 DNA: TGCGCCAGCAGCCAATTTAAAGGACAGGGGGTCAATCAGCCCCAGCATTTT.

The chain couples TRBV6-5 to TRBJ2-7, with TRBD1 matching over 7 bases. Looked up from germline, CDR1 is MNHEY and CDR2 is SVGAGI. The CDR3 has 15 residues. V shed 2 bases and J 1 base; nucleotides not matched to a gene: 5. In DNA, the CDR3 is TGTGCCAGCAGTTACGGGCAGGGGGTTTCCTACGAGCAGTACTTC. Its translation is CASSYGQGVSYEQYF.

This chain connects TRBV5-1 to TRBJ2-7; D possibly matches TRBD1 or TRBD2 (5 bases each). Trimming left V 4 bases short and J 0 bases short, with 14 bases between. The V gene's germline CDR1 is SGHRS and CDR2 YFSETQ. This CDR3 spans 15 amino acids. The CDR3 protein is CASSDEGRNSYEQYF. CDR3 sequence (DNA): TGCGCCAGCAGCGACGAGGGACGGAACTCCTACGAGCAGTACTTC. The variable domain in full, completed from reference TRBV5-1 and TRBJ2-7, reads KAGVTQTPRYLIKTRGQQVTLSCSPISGHRSVSWYQQTPGQGLQFLFEYFSETQRNKGNFPGRFSGRQFSNSRSEMNVSTLELGDSALYLCASSDEGRNSYEQYFGPGTRLTVT.

V is TRBV14 and J is TRBJ1-6; a possible D gene is TRBD1 (6 bases). V lost 4 bases and J lost 9, with 16 bases in between. CDR3 length: 15 residues. Germline V gene lookup returns CDR1 SGHDN and CDR2 FVKESK. Here the CDR3 reads CASSPRAGASSPLHF. DNA for the CDR3: TGTGCCAGCAGCCCACGGGCGGGGGCGAGTTCACCCCTCCACTTT. Full variable domain (rest looked up from reference TRBV14 and TRBJ1-6): EAGVTQFPSHSVIEKGQTVTLRCDPISGHDNLYWYRRVMGKEIKFLLHFVKESKQDESGMPNNRFLAERTGGTYSTLKVQPAELEDSGVYFCASSPRAGASSPLHFGNGTRLTVT.

The chain couples TRBV28 to TRBJ1-1; D call uncertain. Trimming took off 5 bases at V and 7 bases at J, with 11 bases between the two ends. Germline CDR1 reads MDHEN; CDR2 reads SYDVKM. The CDR3 loop spans 12 amino acids. The CDR3 nucleotides are TGTGCCAGCAGTCCCATTAGAAGTGAAGCTTTCTTT. Its protein is CASSPIRSEAFF.

The chain is built from TRBV14 and TRBJ2-6; TRBD1 matches 7 bases. Germline CDR1 reads SGHDN; CDR2 reads FVKESK. V shed 2 bases, J shed 4 bases, and the junction held 8 bases outside the gene matches. CDR3 size: 17 residues. The CDR3 loop is CASSQTITGAGANVLTF. The CDR3 DNA follows: TGTGCCAGCAGCCAAACTATTACAGGGGCCGGGGCCAACGTCCTGACTTTC.

In its sample, this clonotype was seen many times. The chain carries TRBV20-1 and TRBJ2-3; 10 bases map to TRBD2. This CDR3 comprises 15 residues. Germline V lookup: CDR1 DFQATT, CDR2 SNEGSKA (reference sequence). V shed 6 bases and J 1 base; nucleotides not matched to a gene: 7. For the CDR3, the DNA is TGCAGTGCCCCGACTAGCGGGCCGGGCACAGATACGCAGTATTTT. Translating it yields CSAPTSGPGTDTQYF.

The gene calls are TRBV20-1 and TRBJ2-3; 9 nucleotides agree with TRBD2. The CDR3 consists of 15 residues. The V and J ends lost 5 bases and 3 bases, in that order; junction bases with no gene match: 9. Per germline, CDR1 DFQATT and CDR2 SNEGSKA (reference sequence). CDR3 sequence: CSAPRGGGATDTQYF. CDR3 DNA sequence: TGCAGTGCTCCTCGGGGCGGGGGGGCGACAGATACGCAGTATTTT.

The chain combines TRBV5-1 with TRBJ1-4; D ambiguous. This CDR3 spans 13 amino acids. From germline, CDR1 is SGHRS and CDR2 YFSETQ. The V end was cut by 5 bases, the J end by 4 bases, with 9 bases between. In DNA form, the CDR3 reads TGCGCCAGCAGAGAATACGATAATGAAAAACTGTTTTTT. Translated, it gives CASREYDNEKLFF.